What follows are 3 T cell receptor beta chains derived from one specimen sequenced in a study of technical replicates of blood from a few donors. Method: immunoSEQ multiplex PCR; TCRdb's copy keeps in-frame clones and lacks some. Of tens of thousands of clones in the sample, roughly 93% were seen once. The sample taken for sequencing was T cells isolated from PBMCs. The receptors were gathered from a human donor in good health.

The chain is built from TRBV2 and TRBJ2-3; 7 bases fit TRBD1. V trimming: 6 bases; J trimming: 2 bases; junction bases outside the gene matches: 5. Germline V lookup: CDR1 SNHLY, CDR2 FYNNEI. CDR3 length: 14 amino acids. The CDR3 loop reads CASSRDRVTDTQYF. CDR3 coding DNA: TGTGCCAGCAGCCGGGACAGAGTCACAGATACGCAGTATTTT.

The rearrangement joins TRBV30 to TRBJ2-7; 7 bases fit TRBD1. Trimming took 6 bases from V and 6 from J; bases not matched to a gene: 20. The CDR3 has 16 amino acids. Germline V CDR1 and CDR2: GTSNPN, SVGIG (reference sequence). The chain's CDR3 is CACSFLPTGVVGEQYF. CDR3 DNA sequence: TGTGCCTGTTCTTTCCTTCCTACAGGGGTGGTCGGCGAGCAGTACTTC.

J is TRBJ2-7 and V is TRBV11-2, with 10 bases that match TRBD2. Trimming removed 5 bases from V and 6 bases from J; junction bases left unmatched: 7. The CDR3 contains 14 residues. CDR1 and CDR2 (germline): SGHAT, FQNNGV. The CDR3 spells CASSRNQREGEQYF. The CDR3 DNA reads as TGTGCCAGCAGCAGAAATCAGCGGGAGGGCGAGCAGTACTTC. Combining the CDR3 with reference TRBV11-2 and TRBJ2-7 gives the whole variable domain EAGVAQSPRYKIIEKRQSVAFWCNPISGHATLYWYQQILGQGPKLLIQFQNNGVVDDSQLPKDRFSAERLKGVDSTLKIQPAKLEDSAVYLCASSRNQREGEQYFGPGTRLTVT.